This TCR beta chain was recovered during a study of shared T cell receptors in the human thymus. The CDR3 contains 14 residues. V lost 5 bases to trimming and J lost 0 bases, with 8 bases between them. Germline values: CDR1 MNHEY, CDR2 SMNVEV (reference sequence). The assay was immunoSEQ multiplex PCR, and TCRdb's table has in-frame clones only and misses some. Of roughly 710,000 clones in the sample, approximately 85% were seen once. This clone was observed once. The data also belong to a second study, concerning human thymus T cells.

The specimen sequenced was thymocytes. The clonotype was recovered from a girl under three years old with a congenital heart defect. V is TRBV27 and J is TRBJ1-5; D may be TRBD1 (5 bases). The CDR3 loop is CASSPRGSNQPQHF. The CDR3 DNA reads TGTGCCAGCAGTCCAAGGGGTAGCAATCAGCCCCAGCATTTT.